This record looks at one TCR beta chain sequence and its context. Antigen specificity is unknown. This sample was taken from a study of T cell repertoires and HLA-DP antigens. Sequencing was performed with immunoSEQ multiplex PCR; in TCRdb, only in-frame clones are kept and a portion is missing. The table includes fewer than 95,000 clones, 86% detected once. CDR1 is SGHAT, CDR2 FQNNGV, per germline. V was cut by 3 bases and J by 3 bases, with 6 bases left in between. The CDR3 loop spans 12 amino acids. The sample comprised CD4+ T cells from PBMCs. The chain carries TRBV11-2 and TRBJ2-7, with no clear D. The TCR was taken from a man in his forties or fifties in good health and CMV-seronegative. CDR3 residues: CASSFTDYEQYF. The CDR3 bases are TGTGCCAGCAGCTTCACCGACTACGAGCAGTACTTC. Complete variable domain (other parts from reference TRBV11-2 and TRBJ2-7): EAGVAQSPRYKIIEKRQSVAFWCNPISGHATLYWYQQILGQGPKLLIQFQNNGVVDDSQLPKDRFSAERLKGVDSTLKIQPAKLEDSAVYLCASSFTDYEQYFGPGTRLTVT.